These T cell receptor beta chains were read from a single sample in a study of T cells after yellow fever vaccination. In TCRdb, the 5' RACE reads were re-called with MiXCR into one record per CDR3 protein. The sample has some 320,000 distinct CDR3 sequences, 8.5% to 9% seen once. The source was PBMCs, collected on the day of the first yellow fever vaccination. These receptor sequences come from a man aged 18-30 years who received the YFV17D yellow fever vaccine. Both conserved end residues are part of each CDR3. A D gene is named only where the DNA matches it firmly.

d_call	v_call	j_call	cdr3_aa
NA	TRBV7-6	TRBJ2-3	CASSLNGDTQYF
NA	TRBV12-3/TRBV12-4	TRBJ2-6	CASSRSRAGANVLTF
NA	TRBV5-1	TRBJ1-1	CASSNTPRGDLNTEAFF
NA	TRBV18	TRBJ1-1	CASSRIQDENTEAFF
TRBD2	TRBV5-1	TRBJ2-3	CASSPAGDRTDTQYF
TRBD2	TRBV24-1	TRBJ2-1	CATSGLAGGLFF
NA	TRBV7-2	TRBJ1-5	CASSLVAPGNQPQHF
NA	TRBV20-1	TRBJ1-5	CSARGGGGTNQPQHF
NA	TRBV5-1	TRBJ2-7	CASSPTGTLYEQYF
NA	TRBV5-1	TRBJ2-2	CASSFSSGVDTGELFF
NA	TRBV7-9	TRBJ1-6	CASSLVSEGNSPLHF
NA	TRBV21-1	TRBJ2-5	CASTTASQETQYF
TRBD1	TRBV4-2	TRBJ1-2	CASSPGKGQDFLFYGYTF
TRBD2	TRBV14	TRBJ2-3	CASSQVSSASGWRDTQYF
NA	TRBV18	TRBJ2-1	CASSLKFNEQFF
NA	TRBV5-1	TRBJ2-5	CASSLTPQETQYF
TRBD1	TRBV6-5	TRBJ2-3	CASSYTGTGVTDTQYF
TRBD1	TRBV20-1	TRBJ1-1	CSAADRADTEAFF
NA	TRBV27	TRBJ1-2	CASSQGPGLYGYTF
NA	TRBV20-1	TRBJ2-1	CSARDQGGKYNEQFF
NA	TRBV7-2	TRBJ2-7	CASSPGQNPSYEQYF
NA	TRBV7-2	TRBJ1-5	CASSSVVFSNQPQHF
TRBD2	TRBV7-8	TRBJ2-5	CASSWGTSETQYF
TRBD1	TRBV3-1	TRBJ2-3	CASTHRGGSTDTQYF
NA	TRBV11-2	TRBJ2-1	CASSLLSGATYNEQFF
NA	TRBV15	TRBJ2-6	CATSNVLSGANVLTF
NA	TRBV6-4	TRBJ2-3	CASSDGATDTQYF
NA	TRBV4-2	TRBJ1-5	CASSQTGRVDQPQHF
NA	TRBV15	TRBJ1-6	CATSRVSASRVYSPLHF
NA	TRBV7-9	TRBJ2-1	CASSRGDYRTGEQFF
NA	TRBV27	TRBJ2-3	CASSGPGGAIDTQYF
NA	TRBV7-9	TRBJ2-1	CASRGMRREQFF
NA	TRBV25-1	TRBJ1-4	CASSGDGTTNEKLFF
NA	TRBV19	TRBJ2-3	CASSMGSFSDTQYF
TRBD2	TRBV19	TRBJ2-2	CASKASGGPNTGELFF
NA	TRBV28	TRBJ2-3	CASSDWDSSSTDTQYF
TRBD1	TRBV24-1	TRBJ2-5	CATSEGTEETQYF
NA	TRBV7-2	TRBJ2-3	CASSLWRDTQYF
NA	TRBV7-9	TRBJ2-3	CASSYDREGTDTQYF
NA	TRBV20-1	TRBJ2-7	CSAREDSSYEQYF